This T cell receptor (beta chain) was found in a study of OX40 agonist ivuxolimab in advanced cancers. Background on the study: Patients were under 90% male with ages roughly 20 to 90, mean about 60. Anti-PD-1, anti-PD-L1 or anti-CTLA-4 therapy given earlier was allowed, and about 38% had some.

Germline CDR1 and CDR2: MNHNS and SASEGT. This CDR3 spans 15 amino acids. Germline trimming cut 4 bases from V and 4 bases from J; bases unmatched to any gene: 4. This clone was observed a single time. Clones were sequenced by immunoSEQ multiplex PCR, and TCRdb holds only the in-frame ones, with some missing. The sample yields roughly 70,000 clones, 82% seen once. The chain couples TRBV6-1 to TRBJ2-5; 12 bases fit TRBD1. Sample: CD4+ or CD8+ T cells sorted from blood, taken in a trial of the OX40 agonist ivuxolimab. The origin of this receptor is an adult with an advanced solid tumor such as melanoma, head and neck, liver or kidney cancer. In nucleotides, the CDR3 is TGTGCCAGCAGTGGATGGGACAGGGGGCGAGAGACCCAGTACTTC. It encodes CASSGWDRGRETQYF.